The 16 T cell receptor beta chains given below trace back to one sample, sequenced in a study of synovial regulatory T cells in juvenile arthritis. Sequenced by immunoSEQ multiplex PCR; TCRdb stores in-frame clones only, minus some. The specimen's table records about 10,000 clones. The material sequenced was Treg cells from blood. As for subset: remaining (HLA-DR-negative) circulating blood Treg cells. The receptor set was obtained from a donor between 2 and 29 years old with juvenile idiopathic arthritis.

This sequence joins TRBV27 and TRBJ1-3. CDR1 is MNHEY, CDR2 SMNVEV, per germline (reference sequence). The CDR3 has 17 amino acids. No DNA is listed. Here the CDR3 reads CASSYLQYSVSGNTIYF.

The J gene is TRBJ1-2, the V gene TRBV5-6; the TCRdb D gene call, TRBD1, has no DNA to confirm it. The CDR3 length is 13 residues. The coding DNA is unavailable. Germline CDR1 SGHDT, CDR2 YYEEEE. CDR3 protein: CASSEGHHYGYTF.

This rearrangement joins TRBV7-9 to TRBJ1-6. The V gene's germline CDR1 is SEHNR and CDR2 FQNEAQ (reference sequence). The CDR3 covers 12 residues. No DNA was logged. The CDR3 sequence: CASSLPNSPLHF.

This chain connects TRBV19 to TRBJ2-3; TCRdb returns TRBD2, unconfirmable since there is no DNA. CDR1 and CDR2 from the germline V gene are LNHDA and SQIVND (reference sequence). This CDR3 contains 16 residues. The nucleotide record is missing. The CDR3 sequence is CASSPRTPFPTDTQYF. Complete variable domain (other parts from reference TRBV19 and TRBJ2-3): DGGITQSPKYLFRKEGQNVTLSCEQNLNHDAMYWYRQDPGQGLRLIYYSQIVNDFQKGDIAEGYSVSREKKESFPLTVTSAQKNPTAFYLCASSPRTPFPTDTQYFGPGTRLTVL.

The chain is built from TRBV5-1 and TRBJ1-1. This CDR3 is 16 amino acids long. There is no recorded DNA. Germline values: CDR1 SGHRS, CDR2 YFSETQ. CDR3 sequence reads: CASSRDWTEMNTEAFF.

The chain has TRBV4-3 and TRBJ1-2; TCRdb gives TRBD1 as the D gene, but with no DNA this cannot be confirmed. The germline gives CDR1 LGHNA, CDR2 YSLEER. CDR3 length: 16 amino acids. No coding sequence is recorded. CDR3: CASSQDKDISANRYTF.

V usage is TRBV6-1 and J usage is TRBJ2-1. From germline, CDR1 is MNHNS and CDR2 SASEGT. This CDR3 contains 15 residues. Only the protein sequence is given. The CDR3 spells CASSEFPGAYNEQFF.

The chain uses TRBV7-3 and TRBJ1-1. The CDR3 loop spans 14 amino acids. The entry carries no DNA sequence. Germline-derived CDR1 and CDR2 are SGHTA and FQGTGA. CDR3 residues: CASSPSGGKTEAFF.

This chain links TRBV6-1 with TRBJ1-5. Germline CDR1 is MNHNS and CDR2 is SASEGT. This CDR3 contains 13 residues. No DNA is recorded. The CDR3 loop is CASSENGNQPQHF.

This chain links TRBV5-4 with TRBJ1-1. The CDR3 spans 14 residues. A DNA sequence was not provided. Germline V gene sequence: CDR1 SGHNT, CDR2 YYREEE (reference sequence). The CDR3 is CASSLGGSDTEAFF.

The chain employs TRBV30 and TRBJ2-7; TCRdb indicates TRBD1, and absent DNA this call remains unverified. CDR1 and CDR2 (germline): GTSNPN, SVGIG (reference sequence). CDR3 size: 12 residues. Only the protein sequence is given. The CDR3 region is CAWSHRETEQYF.

The V and J genes are TRBV6-5 and TRBJ1-6; lacking DNA, the TRBD1 call made by TCRdb goes unchecked. CDR1 and CDR2 (germline): MNHEY, SVGAGI. The CDR3 loop spans 14 amino acids. No DNA is listed. CDR3 loop: CASAKDRLNSPLHF.

The chain has TRBV19 and TRBJ2-6; TCRdb's D call, TRBD2, is unchecked because there is no DNA. Germline V gene sequence: CDR1 LNHDA, CDR2 SQIVND (reference sequence). The CDR3 loop spans 18 amino acids. The entry carries no DNA sequence. The CDR3 loop reads CASRDPGLANSGANVLTF.

The genes are TRBV19 and TRBJ1-2. Germline lookup yields CDR1 LNHDA and CDR2 SQIVND (reference sequence). The CDR3 is made up of 13 amino acids. No nucleotide data were recorded. CDR3: CASSIFFNYGYTF.

The chain combines TRBV5-8 with TRBJ2-7; as DNA is missing, the TRBD2 call by TCRdb cannot be tested. Germline loops: CDR1 SGHTS, CDR2 YDEGEE. The length of the CDR3 is 14 residues. No DNA has been recorded. The CDR3: CAGGIAGQTYEQYF. Drawing the rest from reference TRBV5-8 and TRBJ2-7, the complete variable domain is EAGVTQSPTHLIKTRGQQATLRCSPISGHTSVYWYQQALGLGLQFLLWYDEGEERNRGNFPPRFSGRQFPNYSSELNVNALELEDSALYLCAGGIAGQTYEQYFGPGTRLTVT.

The V and J genes are TRBV29-1 and TRBJ2-4; the TCRdb call, TRBD2, lacks DNA for checking. CDR1 SQVTM and CDR2 ANQGSEA come from the germline V gene. The CDR3 totals 12 residues. No DNA sequence is on record. CDR3 in amino acids: CSGTGRGNIQYF.